The rows below give T cell receptor beta chains drawn from one sample of a study of cytomegalovirus exposure and HLA in healthy donors. The data were produced by immunoSEQ multiplex PCR, yet TCRdb's version contains in-frame clones alone and is incomplete. In the table there are about 210,000 clones, 60% to 80% of which are singletons. Sequencing was done on a sample of PBMCs. These receptors were taken from a male donor in good health and CMV-seronegative. The CDR3 runs from the conserved cysteine through the conserved F or W. The order of the fields is J gene, clone size, V gene, D gene, CDR3 length, CDR3 DNA, CDR3 protein. A D gene is named only where the DNA matches it firmly. For some rows the clone size is stated as once, few or many, or as a class when expanded; others skip it.

J gene: TRBJ1-5; clone size: NA; V gene: TRBV5-1; D gene: TRBD1; CDR3 length: 16; CDR3 DNA: TGCGCCAGCAGCCCAACAGGGGGCTATAGCAATCAGCCCCAGCATTTT; CDR3 protein: CASSPTGGYSNQPQHF
J gene: TRBJ2-7; clone size: once; V gene: TRBV6-5; D gene: TRBD1; CDR3 length: 14; CDR3 DNA: TGTGCCAGCAGACTCGGACAGGGGAGCCACGAGCAGTACTTC; CDR3 protein: CASRLGQGSHEQYF
J gene: TRBJ1-5; clone size: NA; V gene: TRBV28; D gene: NA; CDR3 length: 14; CDR3 DNA: TGTGCCAGCAGTTTGGCGGGGCAGAATCAGCCCCAGCATTTT; CDR3 protein: CASSLAGQNQPQHF
J gene: TRBJ2-5; clone size: NA; V gene: TRBV7-2; D gene: NA; CDR3 length: 13; CDR3 DNA: TGTGCCAGCAGCCAGTCGGGGGGCGAGACCCAGTACTTC; CDR3 protein: CASSQSGGETQYF
J gene: TRBJ2-7; clone size: NA; V gene: TRBV18; D gene: TRBD2; CDR3 length: 16; CDR3 DNA: TGTGCCAGCTCACCCCCTCGGGGGGGGGCTTCTAACGAGCAGTACTTC; CDR3 protein: CASSPPRGGASNEQYF
J gene: TRBJ2-3; clone size: NA; V gene: TRBV6-4; D gene: TRBD1; CDR3 length: 14; CDR3 DNA: TGTGCCAGCAGCGAAGACAGGGATCCAGATACGCAGTATTTT; CDR3 protein: CASSEDRDPDTQYF
J gene: TRBJ1-4; clone size: NA; V gene: TRBV27; D gene: TRBD1; CDR3 length: 16; CDR3 DNA: TGTGCCAGCAGTATTTATCCCCCCGGGACAGGGAATTTGCTGTTTTTT; CDR3 protein: CASSIYPPGTGNLLFF
J gene: TRBJ2-1; clone size: NA; V gene: TRBV6-6; D gene: TRBD2; CDR3 length: 16; CDR3 DNA: TGTGCCAGCAGTTACTCGATTGCGGGAGGGCCTAGGGAGCAGTTCTTC; CDR3 protein: CASSYSIAGGPREQFF
J gene: TRBJ2-2; clone size: NA; V gene: TRBV4-3; D gene: TRBD2; CDR3 length: 16; CDR3 DNA: TGCGCCAGCAGCCACCTAGCGGGAACGAACACCGGGGAGCTGTTTTTT; CDR3 protein: CASSHLAGTNTGELFF
J gene: TRBJ2-3; clone size: NA; V gene: TRBV27; D gene: NA; CDR3 length: 16; CDR3 DNA: TGTGCCAGCAGTTTAATGGTAGGGGCGAGCACAGATACGCAGTATTTT; CDR3 protein: CASSLMVGASTDTQYF
J gene: TRBJ1-1; clone size: NA; V gene: TRBV5-1; D gene: NA; CDR3 length: 14; CDR3 DNA: TGCGCCAGCAGCTTAGATACAGGGAACACTGAAGCTTTCTTT; CDR3 protein: CASSLDTGNTEAFF
J gene: TRBJ2-7; clone size: NA; V gene: TRBV5-4; D gene: NA; CDR3 length: 14; CDR3 DNA: TGTGCCAGCAGCTTGGAACGGGACTCCTACGAGCAGTACTTC; CDR3 protein: CASSLERDSYEQYF